The 11 T cell receptor beta chains given below trace back to one sample, sequenced in a study of cytomegalovirus exposure and HLA in healthy donors (dated by TCRdb to 2017 to 2019). Library creation used the immunoSEQ multiplex PCR assay. For the multiplex PCR, a mixture combining 60 forward primers for TCR Vbeta segments and 13 reverse primers for TCR Jbeta segments was used. In TCRdb, the immuneACCESS table is reduced to in-frame sequences with V and J assigned. These tables do not hold every clone; where another copy was compared, an unresolved V gene accounts for under half, and the others remain unexplained. This sample gives approximately 130,000 clones in total; 60% to 80% of them show up just once. The ten top clones hold 2.6% of the sample. The material sequenced was PBMCs. Source of these receptors: a woman in her sixties or seventies in good health and CMV-seropositive.

This clone was seen a handful of times. The rearrangement uses TRBV7-2 and TRBJ2-7, with 9 positions matching TRBD2. V lost 2 bases, J lost 2 bases, and 4 bases stayed unmatched. From germline, CDR1 is SGHTA and CDR2 FQGNSA. The CDR3 loop spans 15 amino acids. This CDR3 reads CASSLSPSGAYEQYF. CDR3 bases: TGTGCCAGCAGCTTATCCCCTAGCGGGGCCTACGAGCAGTACTTC.

The chain links TRBV2 to TRBJ2-7; D might be TRBD1 (5 bases). The germline gives CDR1 SNHLY, CDR2 FYNNEI. Trimming stripped 7 bases from V and 5 bases from J, with 12 bases between. The CDR3 totals 12 residues. CDR3 nucleotides: TGTGCCAGCAAGGCAGGGTACAACGAGCAGTACTTC. Translated, it gives CASKAGYNEQYF.

The V call is TRBV28, the J call TRBJ1-1; weak D call: TRBD1 (6 bases). Per the germline V gene, CDR1 is MDHEN and CDR2 is SYDVKM. V was clipped by 2 bases and J by 4 bases, with 11 bases between them. This CDR3 comprises 14 residues. The CDR3 loop reads CASSLARGGTEAFF. CDR3 DNA sequence: TGTGCCAGCAGTTTAGCCAGGGGCGGCACTGAAGCTTTCTTT.

The table lists this clone with a few counts. The junction departs from germline at one end; a sequencing error may be responsible. V and J are TRBV7-7 and TRBJ2-5, with 8 bases aligning to TRBD1. The CDR3 is 15 amino acids. Germline V gene sequence: CDR1 SSHAT, CDR2 FNYEAQ (reference sequence). CDR3 loop: CASSPGQGEQETQYF. CDR3 bases: TGTGCTAGCAGTCCCGGACAGGGAGAGCAAGAGACCCAGTACTTC.

V usage is TRBV29-1 and J usage is TRBJ1-1, with 9 bases lining up with TRBD1. The CDR3 covers 13 residues. The germline V gene encodes CDR1 SQVTM and CDR2 ANQGSEA. V was clipped by 3 bases and J by 6 bases; unmatched bases: 5. CDR3 DNA: TGCAGCGTTGAGTGGGGACAGGGTCCTGAAGCTTTCTTT. This gives the protein CSVEWGQGPEAFF.

This clone has more than one count but fewer than ten. The V call is TRBV19, the J call TRBJ2-2; possibly TRBD2 for D (6 bases). Germline assignment: CDR1 LNHDA and CDR2 SQIVND (reference sequence). V lost 3 bases, J lost 8 bases, and 10 bases lay in between. CDR3 size: 13 residues. The CDR3 nucleotides are TGTGCCAGTAGTATCGGGAGCCCTGGGGAGCTGTTTTTT. Translating it yields CASSIGSPGELFF.

The chain joins TRBV19 to TRBJ1-2; TRBD1 is a possible D gene (6 bases). V lost 4 bases, J lost 5 bases, and 17 bases lay in between. CDR1 is LNHDA, CDR2 SQIVND, per germline (reference sequence). The CDR3 is made up of 15 amino acids. CDR3 nucleotide sequence: TGTGCCAGTAGTAGATACAGGGTCCCAGGTTATGGCTACACCTTC. Protein sequence: CASSRYRVPGYGYTF.

The chain couples TRBV4-2 to TRBJ2-5, with D perhaps TRBD2 (5 bases). Germline CDR1 and CDR2: LGHNA and YNFKEQ. The CDR3 is made up of 13 amino acids. V lost 0 bases to trimming and J lost 5 bases, with 7 bases between them. The CDR3 here is CASSQDRGETQYF. CDR3 DNA: TGTGCCAGCAGCCAAGATCGGGGTGAGACCCAGTACTTC.

The V call is TRBV9, the J call TRBJ1-3; the match to TRBD1 covers 7 bases. CDR3 length: 17 amino acids. V dropped 1 base and J dropped 0; count of bases not matched to a gene: 7. CDR1 SGDLS and CDR2 YYNGEE come from the germline V gene. The DNA for the CDR3 is TGTGCCAGCAGCGTAACCACAGGGGCCCCCTCTGGAAACACCATATATTTT. It specifies CASSVTTGAPSGNTIYF.

This sequence joins TRBV2 and TRBJ1-2; 7 bases align to TRBD1. This CDR3 is built from 14 residues. CDR1 and CDR2 (germline): SNHLY, FYNNEI. V shed 9 bases and J 0 bases; nucleotides not matched to a gene: 7. DNA of the CDR3: TGTGCCAGTACGCGGGACAGTGCTAACTATGGCTACACCTTC. Translating it yields CASTRDSANYGYTF.

The V and J genes are TRBV6-1 and TRBJ1-3; the match to TRBD1 covers 7 bases. The ends lost 8 bases at V and 3 bases at J; junction bases unmatched: 4. Germline V gene data show CDR1 as MNHNS and CDR2 as SASEGT. The length of the CDR3 is 13 residues. The CDR3 DNA sequence: TGTGCCAGCGAGACAGGGAGTGGAAACACCATATATTTT. Its protein is CASETGSGNTIYF.